This TCR beta chain was profiled in a study of T-cell memory formation after mild COVID-19. The germline CDR1 and CDR2 sequences are LGHDT and YNNKEL (reference sequence). This CDR3 has 16 amino acids. V lost 0 bases and J 6 bases, leaving 17 bases between the germline ends. With respect to this clonotype: Its target is not known.

TCRdb reanalysed the 5' RACE reads using MiXCR and keeps one entry per CDR3 protein. The sample lists 300,000 to 400,000 distinct CDR3 sequences; roughly an eighth were seen once. Findings of the study overall: Cross-reactive memory seemingly joined, as some responding clones were found in pre-infection memory. Clones shrinking between day 15 and 85 showed a balanced CD4/CD8 split, and those that grew later tilted toward CD4+.

The J gene is TRBJ1-2, the V gene TRBV3-1; weak D call: TRBD1 (5 bases). The sequence derives from a man younger than 35 who had mild COVID-19 (a few samples of this study predate the infection). Cell type and time point are not known. The specimen sequenced was PBMCs or a T cell subset sorted from them (not recorded which). CDR3 coding DNA: TGTGCCAGCAGCCAAGATGCGACAGCTCTATCGAATGGCTACACCTTC. It translates to CASSQDATALSNGYTF.